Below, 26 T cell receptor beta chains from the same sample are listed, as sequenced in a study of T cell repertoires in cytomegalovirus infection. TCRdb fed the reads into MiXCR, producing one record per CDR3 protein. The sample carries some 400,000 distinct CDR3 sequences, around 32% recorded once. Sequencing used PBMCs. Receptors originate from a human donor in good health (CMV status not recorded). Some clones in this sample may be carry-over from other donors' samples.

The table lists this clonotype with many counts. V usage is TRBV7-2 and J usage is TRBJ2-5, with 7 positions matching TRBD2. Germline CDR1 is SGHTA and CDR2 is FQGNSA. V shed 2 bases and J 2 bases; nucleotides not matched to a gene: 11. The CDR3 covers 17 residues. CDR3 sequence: CASSLHLAAGPQETQYF. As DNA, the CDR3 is TGTGCCAGCAGCTTACATCTAGCGGCGGGCCCTCAAGAGACCCAGTACTTC.

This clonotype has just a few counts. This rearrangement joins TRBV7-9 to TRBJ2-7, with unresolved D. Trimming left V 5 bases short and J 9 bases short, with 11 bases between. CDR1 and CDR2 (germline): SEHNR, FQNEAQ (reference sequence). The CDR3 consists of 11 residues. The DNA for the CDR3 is TGTGCCAGCAGCCCGGGCCTGGGGCAGTACTTC. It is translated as CASSPGLGQYF.

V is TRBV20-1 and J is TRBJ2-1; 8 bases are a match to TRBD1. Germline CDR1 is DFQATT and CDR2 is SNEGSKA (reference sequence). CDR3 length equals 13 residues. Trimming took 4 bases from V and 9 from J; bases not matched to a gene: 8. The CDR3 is CSAIWTGKGEQFF. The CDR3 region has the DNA TGCAGTGCTATCTGGACAGGGAAGGGTGAGCAGTTCTTC.

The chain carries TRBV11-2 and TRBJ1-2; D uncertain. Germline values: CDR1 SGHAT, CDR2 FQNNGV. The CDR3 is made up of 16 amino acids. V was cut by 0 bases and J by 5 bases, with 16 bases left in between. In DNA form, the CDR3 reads TGTGCCAGCAGCTTAGATAACAGACGGGAACCTTATGGCTACACCTTC. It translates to CASSLDNRREPYGYTF.

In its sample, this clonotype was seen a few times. CDR3 region: CASSSGDRLETQYF. For the CDR3, the DNA is TGTGCCAGCAGTTCAGGGGACAGATTAGAGACCCAGTACTTC. V and J are TRBV28 and TRBJ2-5; 7 bases map to TRBD1. Losses at the gene ends were 4 bases for V and 4 bases for J; bases not matched to a gene: 6. There are 14 residues in the CDR3. Germline V gives CDR1 MDHEN, CDR2 SYDVKM.

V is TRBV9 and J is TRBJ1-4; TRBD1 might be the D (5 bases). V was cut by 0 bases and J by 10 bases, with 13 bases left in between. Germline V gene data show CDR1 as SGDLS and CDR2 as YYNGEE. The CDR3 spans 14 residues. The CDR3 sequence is CASSVARAGGKLFF. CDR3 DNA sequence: TGTGCCAGCAGCGTAGCCCGGGCCGGGGGAAAACTGTTTTTT. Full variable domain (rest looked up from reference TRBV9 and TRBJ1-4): DSGVTQTPKHLITATGQRVTLRCSPRSGDLSVYWYQQSLDQGLQFLIQYYNGEERAKGNILERFSAQQFPDLHSELNLSSLELGDSALYFCASSVARAGGKLFFGSGTQLSVL.

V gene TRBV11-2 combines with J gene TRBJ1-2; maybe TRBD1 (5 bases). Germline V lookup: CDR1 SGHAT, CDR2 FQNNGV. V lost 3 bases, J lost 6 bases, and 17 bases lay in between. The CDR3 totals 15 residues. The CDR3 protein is CASSFSPGGRDGYTF. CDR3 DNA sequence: TGTGCCAGCAGCTTCTCCCCCGGGGGAAGGGATGGCTACACCTTC.

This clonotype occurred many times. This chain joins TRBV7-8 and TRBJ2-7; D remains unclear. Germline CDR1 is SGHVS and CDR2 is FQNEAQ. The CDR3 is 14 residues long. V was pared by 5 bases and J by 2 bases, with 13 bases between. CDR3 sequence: CASSPTFGPYEQYF. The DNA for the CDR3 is TGTGCCAGCAGCCCTACCTTTGGACCCTACGAGCAGTACTTC.

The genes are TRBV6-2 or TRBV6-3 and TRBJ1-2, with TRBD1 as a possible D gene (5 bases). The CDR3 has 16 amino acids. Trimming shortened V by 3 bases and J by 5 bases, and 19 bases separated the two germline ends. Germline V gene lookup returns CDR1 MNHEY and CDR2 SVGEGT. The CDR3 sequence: CASSYTKLGPSYGYTF. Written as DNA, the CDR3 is TGTGCCAGCAGTTATACGAAATTGGGGCCTTCATATGGCTACACCTTC.

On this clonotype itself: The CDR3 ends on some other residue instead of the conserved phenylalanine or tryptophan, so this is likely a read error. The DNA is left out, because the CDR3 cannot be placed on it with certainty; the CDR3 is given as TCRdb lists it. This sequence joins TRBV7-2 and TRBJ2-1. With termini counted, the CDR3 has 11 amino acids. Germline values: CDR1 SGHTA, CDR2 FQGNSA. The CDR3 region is CDSREFNEQCV.

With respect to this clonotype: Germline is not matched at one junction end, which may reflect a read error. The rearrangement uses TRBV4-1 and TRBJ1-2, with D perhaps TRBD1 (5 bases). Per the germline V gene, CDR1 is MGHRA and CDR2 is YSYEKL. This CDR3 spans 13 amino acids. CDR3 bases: TGCGCCAGCAGCCATGGGGGGGTTTCCGGCTACCCCTTC. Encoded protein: CASSHGGVSGYPF.

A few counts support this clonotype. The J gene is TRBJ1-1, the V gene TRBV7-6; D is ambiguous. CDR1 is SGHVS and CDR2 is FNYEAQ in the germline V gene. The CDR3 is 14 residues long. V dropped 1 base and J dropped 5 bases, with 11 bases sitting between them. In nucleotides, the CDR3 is TGTGCCAGCAGCTTAGGGTCTTGGGGAACTGAAGCTTTCTTT. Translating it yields CASSLGSWGTEAFF. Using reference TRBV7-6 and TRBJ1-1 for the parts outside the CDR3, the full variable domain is GAGVSQSPRYKVTKRGQDVALRCDPISGHVSLYWYRQALGQGPEFLTYFNYEAQQDKSGLPNDRFSAERPEGSISTLTIQRTEQRDSAMYRCASSLGSWGTEAFFGQGTRLTVV.

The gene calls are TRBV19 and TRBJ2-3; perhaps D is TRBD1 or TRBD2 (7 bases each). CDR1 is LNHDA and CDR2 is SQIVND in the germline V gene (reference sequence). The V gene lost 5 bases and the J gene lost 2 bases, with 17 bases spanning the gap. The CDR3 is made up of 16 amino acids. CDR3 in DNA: TGTGCCAGTAGTTGGGGGGGCAGGGGGAACACAGATACGCAGTATTTT. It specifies CASSWGGRGNTDTQYF.

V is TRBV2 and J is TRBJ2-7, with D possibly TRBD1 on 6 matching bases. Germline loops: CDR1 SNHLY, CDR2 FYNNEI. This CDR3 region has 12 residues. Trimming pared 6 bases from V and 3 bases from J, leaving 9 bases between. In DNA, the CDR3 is TGTGCCAGCAGGACAGGTTACTACGAGCAGTACTTC. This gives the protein CASRTGYYEQYF.

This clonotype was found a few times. The CDR3, as DNA: TGTGCCAGCAGTTCCGGGACTCTGAGGAGGGAAAAACTGTTTTTT. Its protein is CASSSGTLRREKLFF. The V and J genes are TRBV12-3 or TRBV12-4 and TRBJ1-4; D is perhaps TRBD1 (5 bases). The CDR3 is 15 residues long. V gave up 4 bases and J gave up 8 bases, with 17 bases separating them.

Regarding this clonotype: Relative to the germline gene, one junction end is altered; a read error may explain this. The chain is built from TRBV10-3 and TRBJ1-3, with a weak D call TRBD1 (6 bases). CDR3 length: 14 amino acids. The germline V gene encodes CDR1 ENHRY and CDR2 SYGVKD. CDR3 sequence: CSMGQNDSGNPIYF. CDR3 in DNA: TGTTCCATGGGACAAAATGACTCAGGAAACCCCATATATTTT.

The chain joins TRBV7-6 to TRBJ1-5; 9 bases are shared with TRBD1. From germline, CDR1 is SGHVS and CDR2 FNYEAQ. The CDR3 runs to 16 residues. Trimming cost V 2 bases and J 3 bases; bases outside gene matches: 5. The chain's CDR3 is CASSLTGQGYNQPQHF. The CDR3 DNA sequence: TGTGCCAGCAGCTTAACGGGACAGGGATACAATCAGCCCCAGCATTTT.

The CDR3 DNA sequence: TGTGCCAGCAGCCCCGGACAGGGGTTATACGAGCAGTACTTC. Translated: CASSPGQGLYEQYF. This chain connects TRBV11-2 to TRBJ2-7; 9 nucleotides agree with TRBD1. In germline, CDR1 is SGHAT, CDR2 FQNNGV. The V segment lost 5 bases and the J segment 4 bases; nucleotides outside the gene matches: 6. The CDR3 runs to 14 residues.

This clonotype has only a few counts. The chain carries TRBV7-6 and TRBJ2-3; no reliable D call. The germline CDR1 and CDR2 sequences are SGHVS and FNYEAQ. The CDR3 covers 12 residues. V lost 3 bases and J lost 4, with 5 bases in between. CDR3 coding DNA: TGTGCCAGCAGCTTTATAGCAGATACGCAGTATTTT. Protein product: CASSFIADTQYF.

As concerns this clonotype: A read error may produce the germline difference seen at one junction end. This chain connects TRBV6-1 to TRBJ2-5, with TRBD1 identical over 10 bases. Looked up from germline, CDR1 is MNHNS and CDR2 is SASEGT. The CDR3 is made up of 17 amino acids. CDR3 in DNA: TGTGCCAGCAGTACGGACAGGGGGTTATCGTCACTGGAGACCCGGTACTTC. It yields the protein CASSTDRGLSSLETRYF.

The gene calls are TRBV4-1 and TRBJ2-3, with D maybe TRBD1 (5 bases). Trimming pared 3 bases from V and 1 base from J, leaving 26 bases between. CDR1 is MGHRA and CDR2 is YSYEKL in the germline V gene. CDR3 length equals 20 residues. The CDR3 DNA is TGCGCCAGCAGCCAGAGGACAACACCCTCCCCCTTCCCCCGCACAGATACGCAGTATTTT. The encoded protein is CASSQRTTPSPFPRTDTQYF.

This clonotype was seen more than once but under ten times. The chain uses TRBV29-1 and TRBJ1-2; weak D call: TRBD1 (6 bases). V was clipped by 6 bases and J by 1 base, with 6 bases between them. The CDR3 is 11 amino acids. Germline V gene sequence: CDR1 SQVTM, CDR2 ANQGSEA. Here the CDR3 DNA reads TGCAGCGTACAGGGTAACTATGGCTACACCTTC. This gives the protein CSVQGNYGYTF.

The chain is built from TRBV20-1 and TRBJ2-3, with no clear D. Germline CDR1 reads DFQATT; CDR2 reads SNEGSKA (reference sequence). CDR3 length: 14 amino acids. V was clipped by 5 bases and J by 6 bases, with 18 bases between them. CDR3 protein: CSAVGDPKADTQYF. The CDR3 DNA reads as TGCAGTGCTGTAGGTGACCCGAAAGCCGATACGCAGTATTTT.

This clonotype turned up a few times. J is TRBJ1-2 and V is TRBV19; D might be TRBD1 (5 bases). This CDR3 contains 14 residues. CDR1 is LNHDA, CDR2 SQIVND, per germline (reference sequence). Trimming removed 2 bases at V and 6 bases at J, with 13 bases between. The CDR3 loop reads CASSIQPRVDGYTF. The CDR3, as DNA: TGTGCCAGTAGTATACAGCCCAGGGTGGATGGCTACACCTTC.

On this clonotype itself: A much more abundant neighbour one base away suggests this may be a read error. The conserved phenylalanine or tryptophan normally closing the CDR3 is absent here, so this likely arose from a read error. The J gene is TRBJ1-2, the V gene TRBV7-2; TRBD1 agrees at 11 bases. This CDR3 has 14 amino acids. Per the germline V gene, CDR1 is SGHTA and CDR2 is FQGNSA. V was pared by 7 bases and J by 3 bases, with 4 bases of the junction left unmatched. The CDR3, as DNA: TGTGCCAGCATGCGGGACAGGGGGGACTATGGCTACACCCTC. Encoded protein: CASMRDRGDYGYTL.

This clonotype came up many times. CDR3 region: CASSPRLGTGGYEQYF. The CDR3 DNA reads as TGTGCCAGCAGCCCCCGCCTCGGGACAGGGGGCTACGAGCAGTACTTC. The genes are TRBV7-2 and TRBJ2-7; the match to TRBD1 covers 11 bases. There are 16 residues in the CDR3. V dropped 5 bases and J dropped 3; count of bases not matched to a gene: 9. Germline V CDR1 and CDR2: SGHTA, FQGNSA.